The 5 T cell receptor beta chains listed next were all sequenced from one sample in a study of blood T cells in healthy people across ages. Next came a second PCR, run for about 7 to 11 cycles, which used a sample-barcoded 5' primer along with a J-beta primer mix. TCRdb re-called the 5' RACE reads through MiXCR, storing one row per CDR3 protein. The repertoire holds 1,800,000 or so distinct CDR3 sequences, with more than 35% as singletons. Sequencing was done on a sample of blood. The receptors come from a human donor in good health.

This clonotype came up a few times. The V call is TRBV20-1, the J call TRBJ2-1; TRBD2 matches at 9 bases. Germline-derived CDR1 and CDR2 are DFQATT and SNEGSKA (reference sequence). V lost 3 bases to trimming and J lost 0 bases; unmatched junction nucleotides: 3. This CDR3 spans 15 amino acids. The chain's CDR3 is CSASKAGGSYNEQFF. The CDR3 DNA follows: TGCAGTGCTAGTAAAGCGGGGGGCTCCTACAATGAGCAGTTCTTC.

To note about this clonotype: A junction boundary mismatches the germline segment, possibly from a read error. This sequence joins TRBV20-1 and TRBJ2-4; possibly TRBD1 for D (5 bases). TRBJ2-7 explains the end of the DNA better; the J call may be wrong. Germline V gives CDR1 DFQATT, CDR2 SNEGSKA (reference sequence). CDR3 length equals 15 residues. The CDR3 region is CNARDQGGYSYEQYF. CDR3 sequence (DNA): TGCAATGCTAGAGATCAGGGCGGTTACTCCTACGAGCAGTACTTC.

The chain employs TRBV20-1 and TRBJ1-1; a weak D match, TRBD1 (6 bases). This CDR3 region has 12 residues. Trimming pared 0 bases from V and 10 bases from J, leaving 12 bases between. CDR1 and CDR2 from the germline V gene are DFQATT and SNEGSKA (reference sequence). The CDR3, as DNA: TGCAGTGCTAGAGATCAGGGCAGGGGAGCTTTCTTT. This gives the protein CSARDQGRGAFF.

This clonotype was observed a few times. This chain joins TRBV10-3 and TRBJ1-1; D not certain. Trimming took off 0 bases at V and 1 base at J, with 12 bases between the two ends. Germline CDR1 ENHRY, CDR2 SYGVKD. The CDR3 has 16 residues. This CDR3 reads CAISESRIRGNTEAFF. The CDR3 coding sequence is TGTGCCATCAGTGAGTCGAGAATCCGGGGGAACACTGAAGCTTTCTTT.

The chain has TRBV29-1 and TRBJ2-2; no clear D. Germline V gene data show CDR1 as SQVTM and CDR2 as ANQGSEA. The V and J ends lost 6 bases and 0 bases respectively, with 14 bases between them. The CDR3 loop spans 15 amino acids. The CDR3 region is CSVQMPGPNTGELFF. Here the CDR3 DNA reads TGCAGCGTCCAAATGCCGGGCCCGAACACCGGGGAGCTGTTTTTT.